The 20 T cell receptor beta chains listed next were all sequenced from one sample in a study of shared clonotypes between healthy human individuals. Assay: immunoSEQ multiplex PCR; the TCRdb copy retains only in-frame clones and omits some. The sample carries 1.5 million to 1.9 million clones, 98% recorded once. Material for sequencing was naive CD4+ T cells sorted from blood. Documented subset: CD45RA+ positively selected. The receptors were sampled from a man aged 25 to 40 in good health.

The chain combines TRBV5-1 with TRBJ2-2, with a tentative D call TRBD2 (5 bases). The CDR3 length is 14 residues. Germline assignment: CDR1 SGHRS and CDR2 YFSETQ. V gave up 3 bases and J gave up 8 bases, with 14 bases separating them. The CDR3 nucleotides read TGCGCCAGCAGCTCCAACGATTTAGCGGGGGAGCTGTTTTTT. Encoded protein: CASSSNDLAGELFF.

This sequence joins TRBV25-1 and TRBJ2-5, with TRBD1 matching over 8 bases. Germline CDR1 reads MGHDK; CDR2 reads SYGVNS. The CDR3 has 13 amino acids. With V trimmed by 7 bases and J by 4 bases, 5 bases remained unmatched. The chain's CDR3 is CASIETGVETQYF. As DNA, the CDR3 is TGTGCCAGCATCGAGACAGGGGTAGAGACCCAGTACTTC.

This clone was detected a few times. A read error likely explains this, since a far larger clone differs by one base. The V call is TRBV15, the J call TRBJ2-1, with a weak D call TRBD2 (6 bases). Germline loops: CDR1 LNHNV, CDR2 YYDKDF (reference sequence). The CDR3 runs to 13 residues. Written as DNA, the CDR3 is TGTGCCACCGGCAGAGTTTCGGGAGAAGAGCAGTTCTTC. Encoded protein: CATGRVSGEEQFF.

This sequence joins TRBV28 and TRBJ2-7; TRBD2 agrees at 11 bases. Trimming cost V 0 bases and J 7 bases; bases outside gene matches: 5. This CDR3 has 15 amino acids. CDR1 and CDR2 from the germline V gene are MDHEN and SYDVKM. CDR3 sequence reads: CASSLWLAGGGEQYF. The CDR3, as DNA: TGTGCCAGCAGTTTATGGTTAGCGGGAGGGGGAGAGCAGTACTTC. Full variable domain (outside the CDR3, taken from reference TRBV28 and TRBJ2-7): DVKVTQSSRYLVKRTGEKVFLECVQDMDHENMFWYRQDPGLGLRLIYFSYDVKMKEKGDIPEGYSVSREKKERFSLILESASTNQTSMYLCASSLWLAGGGEQYFGPGTRLTVT.

The genes are TRBV7-2 and TRBJ1-5; the D is unclear. The CDR3 length is 14 residues. The germline CDR1 and CDR2 sequences are SGHTA and FQGNSA. V lost 5 bases and J lost 5, with 13 bases in between. The CDR3 loop is CASSLRTSDQPQHF. The CDR3 nucleotides are TGTGCCAGCAGCCTCAGGACGTCGGATCAGCCCCAGCATTTT.

This rearrangement joins TRBV10-2 to TRBJ2-1; D possibly corresponds to TRBD2 (7 bases). There are 12 residues in the CDR3. Germline values: CDR1 WSHSY, CDR2 SAAADI. The V end was cut by 9 bases, the J end by 8 bases, with 14 bases between. The CDR3 DNA reads as TGCGCCAGTCTAGGGGGGGGCGATGAGCAGTTCTTC. This encodes CASLGGGDEQFF.

J is TRBJ2-2 and V is TRBV6-5; a possible D gene is TRBD1 (6 bases). Germline CDR1 and CDR2: MNHEY and SVGAGI. CDR3 length: 14 amino acids. The germline V and J ends were trimmed by 7 bases and 7 bases, with 16 bases remaining between them. CDR3 protein: CASKNTRGRGELFF. The DNA for the CDR3 is TGTGCCAGCAAAAATACCAGGGGCCGCGGGGAGCTGTTTTTT.

The chain is built from TRBV29-1 and TRBJ2-3; D unclear. Trimming took off 1 base at V and 0 bases at J, with 8 bases between the two ends. The CDR3 extends over 14 amino acids. Germline V lookup: CDR1 SQVTM, CDR2 ANQGSEA. The CDR3, as DNA: TGCAGCGTTGAAGTGATTCCTAGCACAGATACGCAGTATTTT. This gives the protein CSVEVIPSTDTQYF.

This clone occurred once. V and J are TRBV5-8 and TRBJ1-5, with D maybe TRBD1 (6 bases). The CDR3 consists of 15 residues. Germline loops: CDR1 SGHTS, CDR2 YDEGEE. The V gene lost 0 bases and the J gene lost 4 bases, with 11 bases spanning the gap. CDR3 loop: CASSLGGTPNQPQHF. The CDR3 DNA is TGTGCCAGCAGCTTGGGAGGGACACCAAATCAGCCCCAGCATTTT.

This chain joins TRBV7-3 and TRBJ2-1; a weak D match, TRBD2 (6 bases). V was clipped by 5 bases and J by 0 bases, with 11 bases between them. The CDR3 has 15 residues. Per germline, CDR1 SGHTA and CDR2 FQGTGA. The CDR3 loop is CASSLAFSSYNEQFF. CDR3 nucleotide sequence: TGTGCCAGCAGCCTAGCGTTTAGCTCCTACAATGAGCAGTTCTTC.

The CDR3, as DNA: TGTGCCAGCAATGAAAGGCCTGCTAACTATGGCTACACCTTC. This codes for CASNERPANYGYTF. J is TRBJ1-2 and V is TRBV28, with D unclear. Between the trimmed V and J ends, which lost 7 bases and 0 bases, there was a span of 12 bases. CDR1 and CDR2 (germline): MDHEN, SYDVKM. CDR3 size: 14 residues.

This chain uses TRBV9 with TRBJ2-7; TRBD2 matches 7 bases. Germline V lookup: CDR1 SGDLS, CDR2 YYNGEE. This CDR3 spans 16 amino acids. V was clipped by 4 bases and J by 5 bases; unmatched bases: 15. This CDR3 reads CASSLSAGKASHEQYF. The CDR3 DNA sequence: TGTGCCAGCAGCCTCTCAGCGGGAAAGGCCTCTCACGAGCAGTACTTC.

This clone occurred once. The chain links TRBV5-6 to TRBJ2-3; a possible D gene is TRBD2 (6 bases). Germline V lookup: CDR1 SGHDT, CDR2 YYEEEE. This CDR3 spans 14 amino acids. V lost 1 base to trimming and J lost 2 bases, with 8 bases between them. CDR3 amino acids: CASSLRRDTDTQYF. The CDR3 DNA reads as TGTGCCAGCAGCTTGAGGCGGGACACAGATACGCAGTATTTT.

The chain couples TRBV5-1 to TRBJ2-1; D possibly corresponds to TRBD1 (5 bases). Germline-derived CDR1 and CDR2 are SGHRS and YFSETQ. The CDR3 has 17 residues. Trimming shortened V by 1 base and J by 6 bases, and 20 bases separated the two germline ends. CDR3 residues: CASSLYTRAGSFNEQFF. CDR3 nucleotides: TGCGCCAGCAGCTTGTACACCAGGGCAGGGTCGTTCAATGAGCAGTTCTTC.

The chain has TRBV5-1 and TRBJ2-7, with 7 bases lining up with TRBD2. CDR1 is SGHRS, CDR2 YFSETQ, per germline. This CDR3 has 15 amino acids. V was pared by 4 bases and J by 2 bases, with 9 bases of the junction left unmatched. This CDR3 reads CASSPPGLVTYEQYF. The CDR3 nucleotides are TGCGCCAGCAGCCCCCCCGGACTAGTAACCTACGAGCAGTACTTC.

The J gene is TRBJ1-1, the V gene TRBV6-5; 7 bases are shared with TRBD1. The CDR3 sequence is 16 residues long. The V gene end was trimmed by 2 bases and the J gene end by 4 bases; junction bases not matched to a gene: 10. CDR1 and CDR2 from the germline V gene are MNHEY and SVGAGI. CDR3 coding DNA: TGTGCCAGCAGTTACAAGGGGGCGGCACGGGTCACTGAAGCTTTCTTT. It encodes CASSYKGAARVTEAFF.

The CDR3 sequence is CASSRRGTGQQETQYF. The CDR3 DNA reads as TGTGCCAGCAGCCGGAGAGGGACAGGTCAACAAGAGACCCAGTACTTC. This chain uses TRBV5-5 with TRBJ2-5; 8 bases are a match to TRBD1. After removal of 4 bases from V and 2 bases from J, the junction contained 10 bases not matched to a gene. CDR1 is SGHKS, CDR2 YYEKEE, per germline (reference sequence). The CDR3 length is 16 residues.

This clone appeared once. CDR3 protein: CASSAGLRKRGTGELFF. As DNA, the CDR3 is TGTGCCAGCAGCGCGGGACTTCGCAAGCGGGGCACCGGGGAGCTGTTTTTT. The chain links TRBV2 to TRBJ2-2; TRBD2 aligns across 7 bases. The CDR3 runs 17 residues. V dropped 6 bases and J dropped 4; count of bases not matched to a gene: 14. The germline V gene encodes CDR1 SNHLY and CDR2 FYNNEI.

The CDR3 spells CASGLWVGNEQFF. CDR3 in DNA: TGTGCTAGTGGTTTGTGGGTGGGCAATGAGCAGTTCTTC. The chain employs TRBV12-5 and TRBJ2-1, with D uncertain. Between the trimmed V and J ends, which lost 2 bases and 6 bases, there was a span of 8 bases. Germline-derived CDR1 and CDR2 are LGHNT and FRNRAP. CDR3 length: 13 residues.

Only one count was recorded for this clone. This sequence joins TRBV18 and TRBJ2-5; TRBD2 matches at 8 bases. After removal of 6 bases from V and 6 bases from J, the junction contained 12 bases not matched to a gene. The V gene's germline CDR1 is KGHSH and CDR2 LQKENI. CDR3 size: 15 residues. Here the CDR3 reads CASSAHAGGAKTQYF. CDR3 nucleotides: TGTGCCAGCTCTGCCCACGCGGGGGGCGCAAAGACCCAGTACTTC.